These 13 T cell receptor beta chains were sequenced from one sample in a study of blood T cell repertoires in COVID-19. Measured with immunoSEQ multiplex PCR; TCRdb has only the in-frame clones, and not every one. The repertoire holds roughly 120,000 clones, with approximately 90% as singletons. Sequences were obtained from peripheral blood. The receptors were gathered from a human donor with active COVID-19. The donor label of this sample is uncertain.

This chain connects TRBV6-5 to TRBJ2-7; 7 nucleotides agree with TRBD2. V shed 11 bases, J shed 5 bases, and the junction held 12 bases outside the gene matches. The CDR3 sequence is 13 residues long. Germline V CDR1 and CDR2: MNHEY, SVGAGI. CDR3 DNA: TGTGCCGGGGAGGGTATGGGTTTGGACGAGCAGTACTTC. Translated, it gives CAGEGMGLDEQYF.

The CDR3 region is CASSKGPGNTIYF. CDR3 bases: TGTGCCAGTAGTAAGGGGCCTGGAAACACCATATATTTT. The genes are TRBV19 and TRBJ1-3, with D possibly TRBD1 on 5 matching bases. Germline values: CDR1 LNHDA, CDR2 SQIVND (reference sequence). Trimming pared 4 bases from V and 2 bases from J, leaving 6 bases between. The CDR3 contains 13 residues.

As to this clone: Other nucleotide sequences in the sample specify the same CDR3. The rearrangement links TRBV19 to TRBJ1-1; no firm D call. CDR1 and CDR2 (germline): LNHDA, SQIVND (reference sequence). V lost 0 bases and J lost 1, with 6 bases in between. The CDR3 is 14 residues long. The CDR3 coding sequence is TGTGCCAGTAGTATAGATCGGGGGAACACTGAAGCTTTCTTT. It is translated as CASSIDRGNTEAFF. The complete variable domain, with remaining parts taken from reference TRBV19 and TRBJ1-1, reads DGGITQSPKYLFRKEGQNVTLSCEQNLNHDAMYWYRQDPGQGLRLIYYSQIVNDFQKGDIAEGYSVSREKKESFPLTVTSAQKNPTAFYLCASSIDRGNTEAFFGQGTRLTVV.

The J gene is TRBJ1-5, the V gene TRBV28, with a tentative D call TRBD1 (6 bases). The V gene lost 2 bases and the J gene lost 9 bases, with 14 bases spanning the gap. The CDR3 loop spans 14 amino acids. Germline CDR1 and CDR2: MDHEN and SYDVKM. CDR3: CASSLPHREGPQHF. The CDR3 DNA sequence: TGTGCCAGCAGTTTACCCCACAGGGAAGGGCCCCAGCATTTT.

The V and J genes are TRBV9 and TRBJ2-2; no clear D gene. This CDR3 comprises 14 residues. Per germline, CDR1 SGDLS and CDR2 YYNGEE. The V gene lost 0 bases and the J gene lost 1 base, with 4 bases spanning the gap. The CDR3 nucleotides are TGTGCCAGCAGCGTAGCAGTGAACACCGGGGAGCTGTTTTTT. Translation: CASSVAVNTGELFF.

V is TRBV4-3 and J is TRBJ2-7, with TRBD2 matching 8 bases. This CDR3 has 15 residues. The V gene end was trimmed by 8 bases and the J gene end by 2 bases; junction bases not matched to a gene: 11. Per the germline V gene, CDR1 is LGHNA and CDR2 is YSLEER. CDR3 residues: CASDLLAGLTYEQYF. The CDR3 bases are TGCGCCAGCGATTTATTAGCGGGGCTTACCTACGAGCAGTACTTC.

The V and J genes are TRBV4-3 and TRBJ2-7; a possible D gene is TRBD1 (6 bases). This CDR3 comprises 14 residues. The germline V and J ends were trimmed by 5 bases and 2 bases, with 13 bases remaining between them. From germline, CDR1 is LGHNA and CDR2 YSLEER. CDR3 nucleotides: TGCGCCAGCAGCAAACAACAGGGAACCTACGAGCAGTACTTC. Its translation is CASSKQQGTYEQYF.

The chain carries TRBV27 and TRBJ1-2; 8 nucleotides agree with TRBD1. Germline V CDR1 and CDR2: MNHEY, SMNVEV (reference sequence). The junction had 9 bases not matched to a gene; V was cut back by 2 bases and J by 4 bases. CDR3 size: 16 residues. Written as DNA, the CDR3 is TGTGCCAGCAGTTTAAGCAGGGGGCTCTTGGGCTATGGCTACACCTTC. Its protein product is CASSLSRGLLGYGYTF.

The V call is TRBV5-1, the J call TRBJ1-4, with D tentatively TRBD1 (6 bases). The germline V gene encodes CDR1 SGHRS and CDR2 YFSETQ. V dropped 0 bases and J dropped 0 bases, with 12 bases sitting between them. CDR3 size: 17 residues. The CDR3 here is CASSLGTGPATNEKLFF. The DNA for the CDR3 is TGCGCCAGCAGCTTGGGAACAGGGCCCGCAACTAATGAAAAACTGTTTTTT.

The gene calls are TRBV6-1 and TRBJ2-3, with 8 bases aligning to TRBD2. Germline CDR1 reads MNHNS; CDR2 reads SASEGT. Trimming removed 1 base from V and 3 bases from J; junction bases left unmatched: 12. The CDR3 covers 18 residues. The CDR3 nucleotides are TGTGCCAGCAGTGAAGGTTGGGCTAGCGGGCTGGGTACAGATACGCAGTATTTT. It specifies CASSEGWASGLGTDTQYF.

The V gene is TRBV28, the J gene TRBJ2-1; D perhaps matches TRBD1 (5 bases). The CDR3 consists of 14 residues. V lost 6 bases and J lost 5, with 14 bases in between. CDR1 and CDR2 from the germline V gene are MDHEN and SYDVKM. The CDR3, as DNA: TGTGCCAGCAGATACATAGACAGAGACAATGAGCAGTTCTTC. Translation: CASRYIDRDNEQFF. The whole variable domain, filled in from reference TRBV28 and TRBJ2-1, reads DVKVTQSSRYLVKRTGEKVFLECVQDMDHENMFWYRQDPGLGLRLIYFSYDVKMKEKGDIPEGYSVSREKKERFSLILESASTNQTSMYLCASRYIDRDNEQFFGPGTRLTVL.

V gene TRBV5-4 combines with J gene TRBJ1-3, with 11 positions matching TRBD1. Germline V gene lookup returns CDR1 SGHNT and CDR2 YYREEE (reference sequence). This CDR3 region has 15 residues. Losses at the gene ends were 5 bases for V and 3 bases for J; bases not matched to a gene: 4. CDR3 sequence (DNA): TGTGCCAGCAGGGACAGGGGGCAGGGTGGAAACACCATATATTTT. Its translation: CASRDRGQGGNTIYF.

This clone was found once. The J gene is TRBJ1-2, the V gene TRBV6-1; TRBD1 is a possible D gene (5 bases). The CDR3 is 15 amino acids. From germline, CDR1 is MNHNS and CDR2 SASEGT. V gave up 0 bases and J gave up 4 bases, with 12 bases separating them. The CDR3 is CASSEAARALYGYTF. The CDR3 coding sequence is TGTGCCAGCAGTGAAGCAGCCAGGGCCCTCTATGGCTACACCTTC.